The sequence of this TCR beta chain was determined in a study of blood T cell repertoires in COVID-19. Across the whole study: The samples span acute and convalescent COVID-19 from the United States, Italy and Spain. From T cells, B-cell-depleted T cells, or PBMCs came the material, which was cDNA or gDNA.

In the source study's methods: For nucleated cells, counts were estimated from reference gene primer amplification. The protocol was immunoSEQ multiplex PCR, while the TCRdb copy is restricted to in-frame clones and leaves out a portion. The V and J calls and clone size are taken from that table; D and trimming were inferred from the DNA. Of fewer than 300,000 clones in the sample, 83% were seen once. The CDR3 loop spans 16 amino acids. CDR1 is SGHRS and CDR2 is YFSETQ in the germline V gene. V lost 2 bases, J lost 0 bases, and 11 bases lay in between. The J gene is TRBJ1-4, the V gene TRBV5-1; D uncertain. The sample was peripheral blood. The TCR sequence derives from an older woman with active or convalescent COVID-19. CDR3 sequence: CASSFRATTTNEKLFF. CDR3 coding DNA: TGCGCCAGCAGCTTTCGCGCGACTACAACTAATGAAAAACTGTTTTTT.